This TCR beta chain is from a study of Siglec-9 on CD8 T cells in melanoma. Study-level points and caveats: Siglec-9 reportedly marks and regulates an effector memory CD8+ T-cell subset apparently accumulating in melanoma tumors.

Clones were read by immunoSEQ multiplex PCR, and TCRdb kept only the in-frame ones, dropping some. Among about 33,000 clones listed, approximately 83% were seen once. In germline, CDR1 is KGHSY, CDR2 FQNENV. Trimming took 5 bases from V and 3 from J, leaving 11 bases between them. The CDR3 has 14 residues. With regard to this clone: What it recognizes is unknown.

This sequence joins TRBV16 and TRBJ2-1; a possible D gene is TRBD2 (6 bases). This sequence originates from a human donor in good health. Material: Siglec-9- CD8+ T cells sorted from blood. Written as DNA, the CDR3 is TGTGCCAGCAGCATCGGGAGTGGCTACAATGAGCAGTTCTTC. This gives the protein CASSIGSGYNEQFF. Based on the CDR3 plus reference TRBV16 and TRBJ2-1, the full variable domain is GEEVAQTPKHLVRGEGQKAKLYCAPIKGHSYVFWYQQVLKNEFKFLISFQNENVFDETGMPKERFSAKCLPNSPCSLEIQATKLEDSAVYFCASSIGSGYNEQFFGPGTRLTVL.